The rows below give T cell receptor beta chains drawn from one sample of a study of blood T cell repertoires in COVID-19. Generated by immunoSEQ multiplex PCR, the TCRdb table keeps only in-frame clones and is missing some. The repertoire consists of about 48,000 clones, with approximately 90% occurring once and the leading ten covering approximately 3%. Specimen: PBMCs or T cells enriched from blood (not recorded which). These TCRs come from a woman aged 50 to 60 who had recovered from COVID-19. Each CDR3 is given with its conserved first and last residue. The D gene is left open where the match is weak. Expanded clones get a size class; other rows say once, few or many, or leave the size out.

.	TRBV29-1	.	TRBJ2-2	CSVESLGSGRTGELFF	TGCAGCGTTGAGTCGTTGGGTAGCGGTAGAACCGGGGAGCTGTTTTTT
.	TRBV7-9	.	TRBJ2-5	CASTRGSEETQYF	TGTGCCAGCACAAGAGGGTCGGAAGAGACCCAGTACTTC
TRBD1	TRBV2	.	TRBJ1-2	CASKSAGGTGYTF	TGTGCCAGCAAATCGGCAGGGGGTACTGGCTACACCTTC
.	TRBV6-5	.	TRBJ2-5	CASNVGKETQYF	TGTGCCAGCAACGTCGGGAAAGAGACCCAGTACTTC
TRBD2	TRBV7-2	.	TRBJ2-1	CASSRTWGGYNEQFF	TGTGCCAGCTCCCGAACGTGGGGGGGCTACAATGAGCAGTTCTTC
.	TRBV5-5	.	TRBJ2-2	CASSLPRLSAARTGELFF	TGTGCCAGCAGCCTCCCTCGTCTCAGCGCGGCGCGGACCGGGGAGCTGTTTTTT
.	TRBV19	.	TRBJ2-3	CASSPIDSSTDTQYF	TGTGCCAGTAGTCCCATAGACTCTAGCACAGATACGCAGTATTTT
.	TRBV27	.	TRBJ2-5	CASSSQGGETQYF	TGTGCCAGCAGCTCTCAGGGGGGAGAGACCCAGTACTTC
TRBD1	TRBV19	.	TRBJ2-7	CASSMTGGSYEQYF	TGTGCCAGTAGTATGACAGGGGGATCCTACGAGCAGTACTTC
.	TRBV19	.	TRBJ2-7	CASSGRISDEQYF	TGTGCCAGTAGTGGGAGGATTTCCGACGAGCAGTACTTC
.	TRBV3-1/TRBV3-2	once	TRBJ2-5	CASTRGAWETQYF	TGTGCCAGCACCCGCGGAGCATGGGAGACCCAGTACTTC
.	TRBV7-2	.	TRBJ2-7	CASSLYTGMDEQYF	TGTGCCAGCAGCTTATACACAGGGATGGACGAGCAGTACTTC
TRBD1	TRBV19	.	TRBJ2-7	CASSDRGQGSREQYF	TGTGCCAGCTCCGACAGGGGGCAAGGGTCGCGTGAGCAGTACTTC
TRBD1	TRBV24-1	.	TRBJ2-1	CATSERDRGNTNEQFF	TGTGCCACCAGTGAAAGGGACAGGGGGAACACCAATGAGCAGTTCTTC
.	TRBV18	once	TRBJ2-5	CASSPPGKQETQYF	TGTGCCAGCTCACCACCGGGCAAACAAGAGACCCAGTACTTC
TRBD1	TRBV4-2	.	TRBJ1-6	CASSQDTPGQGNSPLHF	TGTGCCAGCAGCCAAGATACCCCCGGACAGGGGAATTCACCCCTCCACTTT